This T cell receptor beta chain was obtained from a study of T cell changes during pregnancy in multiple sclerosis. This CDR3 is 14 amino acids long. CDR1 ENHRY and CDR2 SYGVKD come from the germline V gene. V gave up 7 bases and J gave up 3 bases, with 16 bases separating them. Sequencing was performed with immunoSEQ multiplex PCR; in TCRdb, only in-frame clones are kept and a portion is missing. The sample carries 25,000 to 35,000 clones, nearly 90% recorded once. The input for sequencing was CD4+ T cells from peripheral blood mononuclear cells, taken in the second trimester of pregnancy. This sequence was found in a female donor with multiple sclerosis, enrolled in a pregnancy study. The chain links TRBV10-3 to TRBJ2-7, with D possibly matching TRBD1 (6 bases). The chain's CDR3 is CAITRTEGIYEQYF. In DNA form, the CDR3 reads TGTGCCATCACTCGGACAGAAGGAATCTACGAGCAGTACTTC.